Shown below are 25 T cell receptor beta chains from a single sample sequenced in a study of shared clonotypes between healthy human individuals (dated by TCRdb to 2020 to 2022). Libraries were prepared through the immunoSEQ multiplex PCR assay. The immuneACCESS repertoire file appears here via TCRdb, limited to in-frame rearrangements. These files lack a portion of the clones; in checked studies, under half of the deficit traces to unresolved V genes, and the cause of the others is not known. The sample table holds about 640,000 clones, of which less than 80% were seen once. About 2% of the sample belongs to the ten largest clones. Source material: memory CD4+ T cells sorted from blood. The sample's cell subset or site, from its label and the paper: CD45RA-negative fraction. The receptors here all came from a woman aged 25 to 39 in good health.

The CDR3 region has the DNA TGTGCCAGCACCCGGGGCCCCAGCTCTGGAAACACCATATATTTT. Translation: CASTRGPSSGNTIYF. J is TRBJ1-3 and V is TRBV11-2, with a tentative D call TRBD1 (5 bases). The CDR3 is made up of 15 amino acids. CDR1 SGHAT and CDR2 FQNNGV come from the germline V gene. The V end lost 7 bases, the J end lost 0 bases, and 13 bases lay between the germline ends.

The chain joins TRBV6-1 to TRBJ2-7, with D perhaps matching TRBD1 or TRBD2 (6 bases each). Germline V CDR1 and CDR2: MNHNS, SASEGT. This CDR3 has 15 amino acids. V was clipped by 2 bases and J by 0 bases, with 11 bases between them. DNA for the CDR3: TGTGCCAGCAGTGAAAGGGGGGCAGTCTCCTACGAGCAGTACTTC. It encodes CASSERGAVSYEQYF.

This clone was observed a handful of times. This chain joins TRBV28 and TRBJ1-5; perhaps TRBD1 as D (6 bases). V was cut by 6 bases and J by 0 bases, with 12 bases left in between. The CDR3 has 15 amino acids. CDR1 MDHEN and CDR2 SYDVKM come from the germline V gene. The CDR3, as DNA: TGTGCCAGCAGATACGGGACAAGTAGCAATCAGCCCCAGCATTTT. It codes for CASRYGTSSNQPQHF. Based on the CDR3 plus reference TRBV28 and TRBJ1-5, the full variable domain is DVKVTQSSRYLVKRTGEKVFLECVQDMDHENMFWYRQDPGLGLRLIYFSYDVKMKEKGDIPEGYSVSREKKERFSLILESASTNQTSMYLCASRYGTSSNQPQHFGDGTRLSIL.

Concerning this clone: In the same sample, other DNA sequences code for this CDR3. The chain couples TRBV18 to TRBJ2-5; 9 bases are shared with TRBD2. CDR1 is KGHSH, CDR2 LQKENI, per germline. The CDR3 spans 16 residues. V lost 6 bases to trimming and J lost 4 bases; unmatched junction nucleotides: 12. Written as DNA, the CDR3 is TGTGCCAGCTCTCCGACTAGCGGCCGTGCTGGAGAGACCCAGTACTTC. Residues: CASSPTSGRAGETQYF.

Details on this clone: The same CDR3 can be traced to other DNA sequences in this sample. The chain's CDR3 is CASSLGTVGLEQYF. CDR3 sequence (DNA): TGCGCCAGCAGCTTGGGTACTGTTGGGCTCGAGCAGTACTTC. The chain uses TRBV5-1 and TRBJ2-7; D is unclear. This CDR3 has 14 amino acids. Between the trimmed V and J ends, which lost 0 bases and 6 bases, there was a span of 13 bases. Germline V lookup: CDR1 SGHRS, CDR2 YFSETQ. Using reference TRBV5-1 and TRBJ2-7 for the parts outside the CDR3, the full variable domain is KAGVTQTPRYLIKTRGQQVTLSCSPISGHRSVSWYQQTPGQGLQFLFEYFSETQRNKGNFPGRFSGRQFSNSRSEMNVSTLELGDSALYLCASSLGTVGLEQYFGPGTRLTVT.

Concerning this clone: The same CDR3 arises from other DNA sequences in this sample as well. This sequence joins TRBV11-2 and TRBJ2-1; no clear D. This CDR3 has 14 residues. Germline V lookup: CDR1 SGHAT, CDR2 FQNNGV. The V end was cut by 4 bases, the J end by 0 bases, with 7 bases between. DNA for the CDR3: TGTGCCAGCAGCTCCGGACCCTCCTACAATGAGCAGTTCTTC. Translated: CASSSGPSYNEQFF.

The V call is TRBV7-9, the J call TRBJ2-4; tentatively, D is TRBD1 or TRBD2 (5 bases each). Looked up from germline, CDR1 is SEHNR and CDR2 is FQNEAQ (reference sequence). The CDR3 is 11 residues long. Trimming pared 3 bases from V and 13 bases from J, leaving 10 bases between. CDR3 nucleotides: TGTGCCAGCAGCTTGGGGCGGGCACAGTACTTC. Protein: CASSLGRAQYF. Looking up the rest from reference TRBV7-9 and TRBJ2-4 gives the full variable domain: DTGVSQNPRHKITKRGQNVTFRCDPISEHNRLYWYRQTLGQGPEFLTYFQNEAQLEKSRLLSDRFSAERPKGSFSTLEIQRTEQGDSAMYLCASSLGRAQYFGAGTRLSVL.

The CDR3 DNA is TGTGCCAGCAGTTCACCGGGACTTCGGACTGAGCAGTTCTTC. This translates into CASSSPGLRTEQFF. This chain connects TRBV27 to TRBJ2-1; the D gene is possibly TRBD2 (6 bases). Trimming took off 4 bases at V and 9 bases at J, with 16 bases between the two ends. Germline CDR1 reads MNHEY; CDR2 reads SMNVEV (reference sequence). The CDR3 length is 14 residues.

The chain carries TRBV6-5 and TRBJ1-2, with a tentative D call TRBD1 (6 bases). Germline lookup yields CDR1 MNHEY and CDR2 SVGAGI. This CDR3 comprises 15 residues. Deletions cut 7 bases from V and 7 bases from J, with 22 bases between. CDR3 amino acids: CASTPLRGRARGYTF. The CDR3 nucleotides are TGTGCCAGCACCCCTCTCAGGGGCAGGGCTCGTGGCTACACCTTC.

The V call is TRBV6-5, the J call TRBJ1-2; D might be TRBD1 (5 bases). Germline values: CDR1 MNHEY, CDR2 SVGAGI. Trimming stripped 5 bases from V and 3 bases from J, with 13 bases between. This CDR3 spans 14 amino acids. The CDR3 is CASSPTDIDYGYTF. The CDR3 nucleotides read TGTGCCAGCAGTCCTACGGACATTGACTATGGCTACACCTTC.

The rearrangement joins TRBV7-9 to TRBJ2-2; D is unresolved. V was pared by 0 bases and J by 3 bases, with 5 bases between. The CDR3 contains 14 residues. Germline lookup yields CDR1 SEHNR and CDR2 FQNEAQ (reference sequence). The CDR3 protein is CASSLALDTGELFF. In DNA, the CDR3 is TGTGCCAGCAGCTTAGCCCTGGACACCGGGGAGCTGTTTTTT.

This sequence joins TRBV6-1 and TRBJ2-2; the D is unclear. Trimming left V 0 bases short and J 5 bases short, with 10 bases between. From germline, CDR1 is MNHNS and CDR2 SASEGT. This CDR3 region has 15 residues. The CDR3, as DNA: TGTGCCAGCAGTGAAGCAGTCAGGCCAACCGGGGAGCTGTTTTTT. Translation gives CASSEAVRPTGELFF.

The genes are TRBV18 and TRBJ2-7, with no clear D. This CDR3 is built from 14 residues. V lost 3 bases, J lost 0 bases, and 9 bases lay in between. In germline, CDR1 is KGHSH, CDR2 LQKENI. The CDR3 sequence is CASSPDPSSYEQYF. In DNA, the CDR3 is TGTGCCAGCTCACCGGACCCGAGCTCCTACGAGCAGTACTTC. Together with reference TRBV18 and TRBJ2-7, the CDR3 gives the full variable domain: NAGVMQNPRHLVRRRGQEARLRCSPMKGHSHVYWYRQLPEEGLKFMVYLQKENIIDESGMPKERFSAEFPKEGPSILRIQQVVRGDSAAYFCASSPDPSSYEQYFGPGTRLTVT.

The CDR3 reads CASSSDGLGNTIYF. The CDR3 DNA reads TGTGCCAGCTCATCGGACGGATTAGGAAACACCATATATTTT. The rearrangement joins TRBV18 to TRBJ1-3; D not resolved. Trimming removed 5 bases from V and 4 bases from J, with 12 bases in between. The CDR3 sequence is 14 residues long. Per germline, CDR1 KGHSH and CDR2 LQKENI.

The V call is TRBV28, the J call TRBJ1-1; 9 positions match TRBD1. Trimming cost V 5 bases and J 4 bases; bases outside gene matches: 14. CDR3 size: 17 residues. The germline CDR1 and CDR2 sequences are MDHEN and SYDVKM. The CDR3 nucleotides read TGTGCCAGCAGTACGCACGGGACAGGGACGGGAAGCACTGAAGCTTTCTTT. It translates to CASSTHGTGTGSTEAFF.

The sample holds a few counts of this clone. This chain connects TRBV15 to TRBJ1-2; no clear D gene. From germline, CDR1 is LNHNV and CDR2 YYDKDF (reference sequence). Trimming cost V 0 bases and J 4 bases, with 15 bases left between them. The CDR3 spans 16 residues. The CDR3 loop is CATSRDISFGGYGYTF. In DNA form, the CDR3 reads TGTGCCACCAGCAGAGATATTTCCTTTGGAGGCTATGGCTACACCTTC.

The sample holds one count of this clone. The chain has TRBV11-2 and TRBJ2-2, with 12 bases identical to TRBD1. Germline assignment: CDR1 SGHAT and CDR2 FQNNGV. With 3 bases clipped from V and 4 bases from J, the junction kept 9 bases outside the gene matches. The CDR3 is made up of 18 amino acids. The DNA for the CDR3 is TGTGCCAGCAGCTTCCAGGGACAGGGGGCTCGGGGCACCGGGGAGCTGTTTTTT. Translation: CASSFQGQGARGTGELFF.

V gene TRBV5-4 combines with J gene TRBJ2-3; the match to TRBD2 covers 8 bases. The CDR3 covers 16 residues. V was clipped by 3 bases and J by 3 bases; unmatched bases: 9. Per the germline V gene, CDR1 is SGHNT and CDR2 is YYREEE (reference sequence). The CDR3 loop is CASSYTGLVKTDTQYF. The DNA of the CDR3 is TGTGCCAGCAGCTATACGGGACTAGTGAAGACAGATACGCAGTATTTT.

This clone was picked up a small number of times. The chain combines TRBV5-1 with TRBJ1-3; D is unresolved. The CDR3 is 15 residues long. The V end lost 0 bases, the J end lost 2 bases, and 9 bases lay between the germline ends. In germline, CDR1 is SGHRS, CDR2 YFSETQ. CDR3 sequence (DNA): TGCGCCAGCAGCTTGGTCTGGGAACCTGGAAACACCATATATTTT. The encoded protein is CASSLVWEPGNTIYF. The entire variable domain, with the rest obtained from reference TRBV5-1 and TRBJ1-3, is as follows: KAGVTQTPRYLIKTRGQQVTLSCSPISGHRSVSWYQQTPGQGLQFLFEYFSETQRNKGNFPGRFSGRQFSNSRSEMNVSTLELGDSALYLCASSLVWEPGNTIYFGEGSWLTVV.

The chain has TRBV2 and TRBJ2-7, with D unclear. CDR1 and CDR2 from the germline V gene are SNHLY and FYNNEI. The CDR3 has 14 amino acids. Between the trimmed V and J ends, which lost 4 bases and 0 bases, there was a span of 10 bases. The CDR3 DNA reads TGTGCCAGCAGTGCTTTGACCGGCTCCTACGAGCAGTACTTC. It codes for CASSALTGSYEQYF. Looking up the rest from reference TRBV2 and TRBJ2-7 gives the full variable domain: EPEVTQTPSHQVTQMGQEVILRCVPISNHLYFYWYRQILGQKVEFLVSFYNNEISEKSEIFDDQFSVERPDGSNFTLKIRSTKLEDSAMYFCASSALTGSYEQYFGPGTRLTVT.

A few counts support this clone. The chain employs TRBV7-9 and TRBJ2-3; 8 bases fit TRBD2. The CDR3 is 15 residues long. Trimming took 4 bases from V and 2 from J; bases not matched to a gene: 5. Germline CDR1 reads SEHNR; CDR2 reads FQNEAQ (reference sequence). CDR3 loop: CASSSGLEYTDTQYF. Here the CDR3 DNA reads TGTGCCAGCAGCTCGGGACTAGAGTACACAGATACGCAGTATTTT.

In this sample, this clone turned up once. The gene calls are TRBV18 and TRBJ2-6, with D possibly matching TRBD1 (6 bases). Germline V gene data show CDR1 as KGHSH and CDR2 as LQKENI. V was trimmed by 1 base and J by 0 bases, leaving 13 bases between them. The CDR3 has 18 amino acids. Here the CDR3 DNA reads TGTGCCAGCTCACCACGGACAGCCGACCTCTCTGGGGCCAACGTCCTGACTTTC. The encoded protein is CASSPRTADLSGANVLTF.

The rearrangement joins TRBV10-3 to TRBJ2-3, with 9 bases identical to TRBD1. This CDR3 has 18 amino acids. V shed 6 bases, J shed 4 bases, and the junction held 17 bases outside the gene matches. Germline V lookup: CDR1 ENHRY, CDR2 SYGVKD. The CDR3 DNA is TGTGCCATCAGGGCGGACAGGGGAAAGCGGGATGAGTCAGATACGCAGTATTTT. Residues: CAIRADRGKRDESDTQYF.

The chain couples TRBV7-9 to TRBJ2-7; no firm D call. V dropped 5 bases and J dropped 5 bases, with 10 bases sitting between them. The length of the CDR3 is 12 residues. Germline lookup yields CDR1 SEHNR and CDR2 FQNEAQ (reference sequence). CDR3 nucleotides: TGTGCCAGCAGCGCCTACAGCGACGAGCAGTACTTC. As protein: CASSAYSDEQYF.

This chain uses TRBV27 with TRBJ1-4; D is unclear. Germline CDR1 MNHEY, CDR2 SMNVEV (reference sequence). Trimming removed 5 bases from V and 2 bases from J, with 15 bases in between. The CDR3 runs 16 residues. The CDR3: CASSPIVDATNEKLFF. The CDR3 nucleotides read TGTGCCAGCAGTCCCATCGTGGATGCGACTAATGAAAAACTGTTTTTT.